Listed here is a single TCR beta chain. No antigen is known for it. The entry originates in a study of cytomegalovirus exposure and HLA in healthy donors. Study findings and constraints: Trimming of TCR beta V- and J-genes showed a link, identified in a later analysis, to a missense DCLRE1C variant.

The PCR employed 60 Vbeta primers together with 13 Jbeta primers. Generated by immunoSEQ multiplex PCR, the TCRdb table keeps only in-frame clones and is missing some. There are 150,000 to 200,000 clones in the sample; about 84% occur only once, and 1% to 1.5% lies in the top ten. The CDR3 has 16 amino acids. Per germline, CDR1 MNHEY and CDR2 SMNVEV (reference sequence). J gave up 4 bases and V 3 bases, and 12 bases lay outside the gene matches. Source material: PBMCs. The V and J genes are TRBV27 and TRBJ2-7; 7 nucleotides match TRBD1. This TCR was sampled from a man aged 50-59 years in good health and CMV-seropositive. CDR3 coding DNA: TGTGCCAGCAGTTTGTTCGGGGACAGCCGTTTTTACGAGCAGTACTTC. This codes for CASSLFGDSRFYEQYF.